The 5 T cell receptor beta chains reported below all come from one sample, sequenced in a study of T cells after yellow fever vaccination. TCRdb recomputed calls from the 5' RACE reads with MiXCR, one row per CDR3 protein. The repertoire holds around 110,000 distinct CDR3 sequences, around 8% seen once, with 25% in the top ten. Sequenced material: CD8+ T cells sorted from PBMCs, taken 45 days after the yellow fever booster vaccination. Receptors originate from a man aged 25-45 years who received the YFV17D yellow fever vaccine.

The rearrangement joins TRBV11-2 to TRBJ2-2; D is uncertain. Germline V CDR1 and CDR2: SGHAT, FQNNGV. Trimming took off 4 bases at V and 3 bases at J, with 6 bases between the two ends. This CDR3 region has 13 residues. CDR3 region: CASSSTDTGELFF. CDR3 in DNA: TGTGCCAGCAGCTCTACAGACACCGGGGAGCTGTTTTTT.

This clonotype came up many times. The genes are TRBV4-3 and TRBJ2-1; D is unresolved. From germline, CDR1 is LGHNA and CDR2 YSLEER. The CDR3 runs to 15 residues. V lost 0 bases and J 8 bases, leaving 14 bases between the germline ends. This chain's CDR3 is CASSQDGSLRDEQFF. As DNA, the CDR3 is TGCGCCAGCAGCCAAGATGGATCCCTCCGAGATGAGCAGTTCTTC.

V is TRBV20-1 and J is TRBJ1-1; possible D gene TRBD1, 5 bases. This CDR3 is built from 12 residues. Germline-derived CDR1 and CDR2 are DFQATT and SNEGSKA (reference sequence). The ends were cut back, 5 bases at V and 4 bases at J, with 11 bases in the middle. The CDR3 DNA follows: TGCAGTGCTCTGGGGGGAGGCACTGAAGCTTTCTTT. Translation: CSALGGGTEAFF.

The V and J genes are TRBV6-5 and TRBJ2-3, with D perhaps TRBD2 (6 bases). V lost 5 bases to trimming and J lost 8 bases, with 11 bases between them. The CDR3 sequence is 12 residues long. Germline V gene sequence: CDR1 MNHEY, CDR2 SVGAGI. CDR3 amino acids: CASSRDFSTQYF. The CDR3 coding sequence is TGTGCCAGCAGTCGGGACTTTTCTACGCAGTATTTT.

This clonotype appeared many times. The rearrangement joins TRBV27 to TRBJ2-7; perhaps TRBD2 as D (5 bases). Germline assignment: CDR1 MNHEY and CDR2 SMNVEV (reference sequence). Deletions cut 6 bases from V and 3 bases from J, with 12 bases between. The CDR3 consists of 13 residues. The CDR3: CASRSLGSYEQYF. For the CDR3, the DNA is TGTGCCAGCAGATCTTTGGGGAGCTACGAGCAGTACTTC.